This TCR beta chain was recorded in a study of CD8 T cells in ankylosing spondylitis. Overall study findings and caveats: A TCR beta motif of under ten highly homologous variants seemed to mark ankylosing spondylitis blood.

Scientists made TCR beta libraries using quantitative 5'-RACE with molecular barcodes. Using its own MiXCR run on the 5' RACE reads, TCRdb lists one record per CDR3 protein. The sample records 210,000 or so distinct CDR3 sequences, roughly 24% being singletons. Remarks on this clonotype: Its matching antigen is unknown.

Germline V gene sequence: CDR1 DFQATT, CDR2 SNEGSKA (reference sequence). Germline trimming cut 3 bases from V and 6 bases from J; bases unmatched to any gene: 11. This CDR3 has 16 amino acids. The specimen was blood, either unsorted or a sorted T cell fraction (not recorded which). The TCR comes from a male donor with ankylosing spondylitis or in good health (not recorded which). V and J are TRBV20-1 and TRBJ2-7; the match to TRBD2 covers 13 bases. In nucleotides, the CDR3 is TGCAGTGCTAGGCAACTAGCGGGAGGGAACCTAGGCGAGCAGTACTTC. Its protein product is CSARQLAGGNLGEQYF.